This T cell receptor (beta chain) was documented in a study of blood T cell repertoires in COVID-19. Some clones are missing from TCRdb's copy, which holds only in-frame ones; the method was immunoSEQ multiplex PCR. The sample lists a few hundred thousand clones, approximately 83% occurring once. The CDR3 runs 17 residues. Trimming pared 6 bases from V and 2 bases from J, leaving 22 bases between. Germline CDR1 is MNHEY and CDR2 is SMNVEV (reference sequence). This study enrolled people aged roughly 18 to 89 from about 24 US geographic areas. Each participant's cohort was designated according to participant-reported clinical history. Cohort 3 recovered donors had two negative PCRs, clearance, or symptom resolution.

Sequenced material: PBMCs or T cells enriched from blood (not recorded which). The chain combines TRBV27 with TRBJ2-5, with unresolved D. The receptor was isolated from a woman aged 25-40 years who had recovered from COVID-19. The CDR3 loop reads CASRNIPVGPSQETQYF. Written as DNA, the CDR3 is TGTGCCAGCAGAAATATCCCCGTGGGCCCCTCTCAAGAGACCCAGTACTTC.